Listed here is a single TCR beta chain. Its antigen is undetermined. The sample belongs to a study of OX40 agonist ivuxolimab in advanced cancers. Overall study: While on treatment, patients had intravenous ivuxolimab at 0.01 to 10 mg/kg every 2 weeks. Enrollees could have had prior anti-PD-1, anti-PD-L1 or anti-CTLA-4 therapy, which 30% to 50% had received.

Sequencing was performed with immunoSEQ multiplex PCR; in TCRdb, only in-frame clones are kept and a portion is missing. The profile shows 95,000 to 150,000 clones, 80% to 95% of them singletons. Study-wide points: Among some nonresponders, normalized T-cell clonal expansion was also low.

Germline V gene data show CDR1 as MGHDK and CDR2 as SYGVNS. Unmatched junction bases numbered 16, after V lost 10 bases and J lost 7 bases. The CDR3 has 16 amino acids. The chain couples TRBV25-1 to TRBJ2-1; TRBD2 matches at 10 bases. The specimen comprised CD4+ or CD8+ T cells sorted from blood, sampled in a trial of the OX40 agonist ivuxolimab. This TCR was recovered from an adult with an advanced solid tumor such as melanoma, head and neck, liver or kidney cancer. For the CDR3, the DNA is TGTGCCACCAGGGGGGGGCTAGCGGGAGTGGGGAATGAGCAGTTCTTC. Amino acid sequence: CATRGGLAGVGNEQFF.